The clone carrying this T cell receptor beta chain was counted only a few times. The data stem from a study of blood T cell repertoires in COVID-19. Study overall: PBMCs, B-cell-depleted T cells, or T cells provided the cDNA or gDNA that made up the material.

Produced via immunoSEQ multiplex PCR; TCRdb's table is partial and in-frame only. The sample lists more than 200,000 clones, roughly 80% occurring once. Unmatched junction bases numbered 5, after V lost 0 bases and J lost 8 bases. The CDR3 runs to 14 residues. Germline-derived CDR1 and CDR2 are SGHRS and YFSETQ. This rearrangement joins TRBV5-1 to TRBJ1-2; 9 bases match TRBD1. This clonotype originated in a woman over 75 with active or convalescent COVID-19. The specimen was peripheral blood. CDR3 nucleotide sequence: TGCGCCAGCAGCTTGGGGGACAGGGCTATCGGCTACACCTTC. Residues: CASSLGDRAIGYTF.